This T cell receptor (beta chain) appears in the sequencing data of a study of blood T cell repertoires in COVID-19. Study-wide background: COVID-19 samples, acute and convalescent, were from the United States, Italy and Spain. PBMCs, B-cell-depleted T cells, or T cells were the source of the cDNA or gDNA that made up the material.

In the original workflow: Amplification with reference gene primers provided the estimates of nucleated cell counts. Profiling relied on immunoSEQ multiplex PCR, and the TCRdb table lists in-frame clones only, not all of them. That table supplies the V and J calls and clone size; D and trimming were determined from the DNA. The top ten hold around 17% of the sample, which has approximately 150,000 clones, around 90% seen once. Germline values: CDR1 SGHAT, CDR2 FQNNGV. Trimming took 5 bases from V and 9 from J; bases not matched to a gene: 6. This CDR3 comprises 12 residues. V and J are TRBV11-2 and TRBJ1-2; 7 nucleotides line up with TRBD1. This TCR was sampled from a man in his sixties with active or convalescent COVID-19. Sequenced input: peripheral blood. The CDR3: CASSPGGPRYTF. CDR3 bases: TGTGCCAGCAGCCCAGGGGGGCCCCGCTACACCTTC.